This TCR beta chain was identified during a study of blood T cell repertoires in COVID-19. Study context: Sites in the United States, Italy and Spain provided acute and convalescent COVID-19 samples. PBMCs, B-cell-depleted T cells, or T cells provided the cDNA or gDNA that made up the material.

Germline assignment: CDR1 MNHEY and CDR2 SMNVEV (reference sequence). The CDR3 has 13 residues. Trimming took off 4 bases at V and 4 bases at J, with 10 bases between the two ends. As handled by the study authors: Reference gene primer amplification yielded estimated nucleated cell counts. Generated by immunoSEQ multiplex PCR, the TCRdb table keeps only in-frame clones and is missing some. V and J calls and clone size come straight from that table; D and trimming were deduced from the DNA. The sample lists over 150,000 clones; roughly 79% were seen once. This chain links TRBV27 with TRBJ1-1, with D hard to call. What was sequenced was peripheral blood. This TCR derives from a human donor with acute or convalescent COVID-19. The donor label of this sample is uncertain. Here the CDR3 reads CASSSKIGTEAFF. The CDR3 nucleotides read TGTGCCAGCAGTTCCAAAATCGGCACTGAAGCTTTCTTT.